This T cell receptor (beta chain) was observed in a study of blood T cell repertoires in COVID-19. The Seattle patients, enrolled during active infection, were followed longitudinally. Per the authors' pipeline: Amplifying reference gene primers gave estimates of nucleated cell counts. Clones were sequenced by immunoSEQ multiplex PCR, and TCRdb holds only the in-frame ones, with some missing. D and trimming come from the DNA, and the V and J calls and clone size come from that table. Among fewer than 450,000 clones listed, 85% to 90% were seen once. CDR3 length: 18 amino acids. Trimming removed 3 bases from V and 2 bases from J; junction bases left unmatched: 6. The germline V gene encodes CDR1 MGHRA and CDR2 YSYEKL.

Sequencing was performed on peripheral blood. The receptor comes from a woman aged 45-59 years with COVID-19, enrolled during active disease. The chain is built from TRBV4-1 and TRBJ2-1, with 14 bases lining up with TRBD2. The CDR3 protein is CASSHMTGLAGAYNEQFF. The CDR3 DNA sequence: TGCGCCAGCAGCCACATGACGGGACTAGCGGGAGCCTACAATGAGCAGTTCTTC.